This T cell receptor (beta chain) was found in a study of patients and donors after allogeneic stem cell transplantation. Using its own MiXCR run on the RT-PCR reads, TCRdb lists one record per CDR3 protein. Of around 200,000 distinct CDR3 sequences in the sample, over 30% were seen once. With 2 bases removed from V and 6 bases from J, the gap between germline ends came to 14 bases. Per germline, CDR1 MNHNY and CDR2 SVGAGI (reference sequence). This CDR3 is built from 15 residues. This rearrangement joins TRBV6-6 to TRBJ1-5; D unresolved. Sequenced sample: blood, either unsorted or a sorted T cell fraction (not recorded which). The receptor was isolated from a human donor who was either an allogeneic HSCT recipient or a stem cell or donor lymphocyte infusion donor (not recorded which). It is not recorded whose cells these are; they may come from a transplant donor. The CDR3 sequence is CASSYVSFVFQPQHF. CDR3 nucleotide sequence: TGTGCCAGCAGTTACGTTTCATTCGTGTTTCAGCCCCAGCATTTT.